Listed below are T cell receptor beta chains from one sample, sequenced in a study of beta chain features in type 1 diabetes. Clones were sequenced by immunoSEQ multiplex PCR, and TCRdb holds only the in-frame ones, with some missing. The sample holds around 320,000 clones, about 14% seen once. The sequenced sample was central memory CD4+ T cells from blood. These receptors all stem from a man younger than 45 in good health. Each CDR3 is given with its conserved first and last residue. A D gene is named only where the DNA matches it firmly. Only some rows state a clone size, as once, few, many or a class for expanded clones.

J gene | clone size | V gene | D gene | CDR3 DNA | CDR3 protein
TRBJ2-3 | few | TRBV10-3 | TRBD2 | TGTGCCATCAGTGAGTCGAAACTAGCGGGGGGGAGCACAGATACGCAGTATTTT | CAISESKLAGGSTDTQYF
TRBJ2-3 | few | TRBV5-5 | NA | TGTGCCAGCAGCCCTGAGGGAGATACGCAGTATTTT | CASSPEGDTQYF
TRBJ2-1 | few | TRBV7-3 | TRBD2 | TGTGCCAGCAGCTTAGCGGGAGGGCAGGATGAGCAGTTCTTC | CASSLAGGQDEQFF
TRBJ2-2 | NA | TRBV9 | NA | TGTGCCAGCAGCGGTACTAGGGCGGGCACCGGGGAGCTGTTTTTT | CASSGTRAGTGELFF
TRBJ1-2 | few | TRBV7-2 | NA | TGTGCCAGCAGGGAACCGGGCCCCTATGGCTACACCTTC | CASREPGPYGYTF
TRBJ2-7 | few | TRBV4-3 | TRBD1 | TGCGCCAGCAGCCAAGATTCCTTACCCGCAGGGGGCCCCTACGAGCAGTACTTC | CASSQDSLPAGGPYEQYF
TRBJ2-7 | NA | TRBV11-3 | TRBD1 | TGTGCCAGCAGCTTAGATGCGACAGGGAACTACGAGCAGTACTTC | CASSLDATGNYEQYF
TRBJ1-2 | few | TRBV6-5 | NA | TGTGCCAGCAGTATGGACGGGAACTATGGCTACACCTTC | CASSMDGNYGYTF
TRBJ1-2 | few | TRBV7-9 | NA | TGTGCCAGCAGCTTAGCGCTTCCAGCGGATGGCTACACCTTC | CASSLALPADGYTF
TRBJ2-7 | NA | TRBV5-1 | TRBD1 | TGCGCCAGCAGCCGTCCGGGACAGGGAACTTACGAGCAGTACTTC | CASSRPGQGTYEQYF
TRBJ2-5 | few | TRBV5-1 | TRBD2 | TGCGCCAGCACCCGGGGGCTGACAGTCGGGACTAGCGGGGCGTACCAAGAGACCCAGTACTTC | CASTRGLTVGTSGAYQETQYF
TRBJ1-1 | many | TRBV19 | TRBD1 | TGTGCCAGTAGTTTTAAACAGGGGAGCACTGAAGCTTTCTTT | CASSFKQGSTEAFF
TRBJ2-2 | NA | TRBV5-1 | TRBD2 | TGCGCCAGCAGCTCCCAGCTAGCGGGAGCCTCGAACACCGGGGAGCTGTTTTTT | CASSSQLAGASNTGELFF
TRBJ2-7 | few | TRBV5-5 | NA | TGTGCCAGCAGCTTGTACCAAAAGCCCTACGAGCAGTACTTC | CASSLYQKPYEQYF
TRBJ1-3 | few | TRBV5-4 | NA | TGTGCCAGCAGCTTGGGCCAGGGTACTGGAAACACCATATATTTT | CASSLGQGTGNTIYF
TRBJ2-7 | NA | TRBV6-5 | NA | TGTGCAACGGAAGGGGCATCCTACGAGCAGTACTTC | CATEGASYEQYF
TRBJ1-3 | few | TRBV7-2 | TRBD1 | TGTGCCAGCAGCAGGGGACAGGGGGCTTCTGGAAACACCATATATTTT | CASSRGQGASGNTIYF
TRBJ2-2 | few | TRBV5-1 | TRBD2 | TGCGCCAGCAGCTGGGGAGGGATGACCGGGGAGCTGTTTTTT | CASSWGGMTGELFF
TRBJ2-3 | few | TRBV6-5 | NA | TGTGCCAGCAGTGTAACAGGGATCACAGATACGCAGTATTTT | CASSVTGITDTQYF
TRBJ2-1 | NA | TRBV9 | NA | TGTGCCAGCAGCGCGGATTTAAATGAGCAGTTCTTC | CASSADLNEQFF
TRBJ1-2 | NA | TRBV27 | NA | TGTGCCAGCAGTTCTCCGTCGGACAGCCACTATGGCTACACCTTC | CASSSPSDSHYGYTF
TRBJ1-2 | once | TRBV9 | NA | TGTGCCAGCAGCGTAGGATCAGGCTATGGCTACACCTTC | CASSVGSGYGYTF
TRBJ1-2 | NA | TRBV30 | NA | TGTGCCGGTAGGATGCACTATGGCTACACCTTC | CAGRMHYGYTF